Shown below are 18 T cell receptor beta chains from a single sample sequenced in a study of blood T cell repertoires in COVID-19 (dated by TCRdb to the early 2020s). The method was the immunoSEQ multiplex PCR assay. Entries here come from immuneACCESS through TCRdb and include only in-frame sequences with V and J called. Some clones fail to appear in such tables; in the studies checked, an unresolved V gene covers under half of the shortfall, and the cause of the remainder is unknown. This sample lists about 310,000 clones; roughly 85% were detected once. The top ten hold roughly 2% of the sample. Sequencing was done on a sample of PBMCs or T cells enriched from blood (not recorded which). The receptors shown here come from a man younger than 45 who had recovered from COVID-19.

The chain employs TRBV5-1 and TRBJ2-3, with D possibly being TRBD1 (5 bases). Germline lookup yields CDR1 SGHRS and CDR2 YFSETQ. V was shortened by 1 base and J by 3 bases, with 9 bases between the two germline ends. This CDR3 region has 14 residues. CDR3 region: CASSLRAGTDTQYF. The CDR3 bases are TGCGCCAGCAGCTTGCGGGCAGGGACAGATACGCAGTATTTT.

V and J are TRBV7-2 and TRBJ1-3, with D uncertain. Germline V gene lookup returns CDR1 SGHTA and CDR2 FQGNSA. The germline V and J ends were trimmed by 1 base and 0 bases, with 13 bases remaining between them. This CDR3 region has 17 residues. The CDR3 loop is CASSLDSFRGSGNTIYF. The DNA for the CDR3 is TGTGCCAGCAGCTTAGATTCGTTCCGGGGCTCTGGAAACACCATATATTTT.

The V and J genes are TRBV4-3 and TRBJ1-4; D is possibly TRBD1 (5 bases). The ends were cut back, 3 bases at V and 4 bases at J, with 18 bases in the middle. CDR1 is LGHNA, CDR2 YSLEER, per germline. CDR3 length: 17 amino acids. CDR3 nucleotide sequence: TGCGCCAGCAGCCATTACGTGTCACGGGGGATTAATGAAAAACTGTTTTTT. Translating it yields CASSHYVSRGINEKLFF.

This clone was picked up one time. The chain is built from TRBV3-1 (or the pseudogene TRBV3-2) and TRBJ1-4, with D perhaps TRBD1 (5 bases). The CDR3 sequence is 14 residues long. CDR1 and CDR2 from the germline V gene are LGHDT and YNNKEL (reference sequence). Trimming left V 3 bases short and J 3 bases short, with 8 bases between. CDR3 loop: CASSQSGSNEKLFF. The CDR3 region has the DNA TGTGCCAGCAGCCAGTCAGGGTCTAATGAAAAACTGTTTTTT.

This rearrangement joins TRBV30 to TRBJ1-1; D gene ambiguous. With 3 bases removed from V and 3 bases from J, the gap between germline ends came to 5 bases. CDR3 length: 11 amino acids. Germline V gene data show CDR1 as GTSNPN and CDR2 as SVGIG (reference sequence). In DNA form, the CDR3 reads TGTGCCTGGAGACTGGACACTGAAGCTTTCTTT. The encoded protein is CAWRLDTEAFF.

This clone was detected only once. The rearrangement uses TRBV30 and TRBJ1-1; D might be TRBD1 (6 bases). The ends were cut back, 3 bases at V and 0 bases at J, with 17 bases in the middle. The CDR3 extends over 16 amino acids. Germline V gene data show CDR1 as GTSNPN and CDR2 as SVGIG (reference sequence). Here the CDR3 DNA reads TGTGCCTGGAGCAACACAGGGAGACTCTTGAACACTGAAGCTTTCTTT. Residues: CAWSNTGRLLNTEAFF. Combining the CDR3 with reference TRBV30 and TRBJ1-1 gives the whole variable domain SQTIHQWPATLVQPVGSPLSLECTVEGTSNPNLYWYRQAAGRGLQLLFYSVGIGQISSEVPQNLSASRPQDRQFILSSKKLLLSDSGFYLCAWSNTGRLLNTEAFFGQGTRLTVV.

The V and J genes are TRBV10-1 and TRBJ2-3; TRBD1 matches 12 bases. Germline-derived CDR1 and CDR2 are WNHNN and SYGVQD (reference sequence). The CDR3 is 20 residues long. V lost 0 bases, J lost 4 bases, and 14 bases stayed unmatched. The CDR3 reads CASSESNLGTGGAGADTQYF. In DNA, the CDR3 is TGCGCCAGCAGTGAGTCGAATCTGGGGACAGGGGGCGCGGGGGCAGATACGCAGTATTTT.

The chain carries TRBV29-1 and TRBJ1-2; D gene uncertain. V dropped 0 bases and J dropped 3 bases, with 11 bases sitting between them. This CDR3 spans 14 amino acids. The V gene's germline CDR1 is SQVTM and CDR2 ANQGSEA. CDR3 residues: CSVEEEQRDYGYTF. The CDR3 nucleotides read TGCAGCGTTGAAGAGGAGCAACGGGACTATGGCTACACCTTC. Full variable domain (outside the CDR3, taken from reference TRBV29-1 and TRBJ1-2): SAVISQKPSRDICQRGTSLTIQCQVDSQVTMMFWYRQQPGQSLTLIATANQGSEATYESGFVIDKFPISRPNLTFSTLTVSNMSPEDSSIYLCSVEEEQRDYGYTFGSGTRLTVV.

CDR3 DNA: TGTGCCAGTAGTCCCGGGACAGGTGAAATCTATGGCTACACCTTC. Translation: CASSPGTGEIYGYTF. This rearrangement joins TRBV19 to TRBJ1-2; 8 nucleotides align to TRBD1. CDR1 and CDR2 from the germline V gene are LNHDA and SQIVND (reference sequence). CDR3 length: 15 amino acids. The J segment lost 4 bases and the V segment lost 5 bases, leaving 9 bases of the junction unmatched.

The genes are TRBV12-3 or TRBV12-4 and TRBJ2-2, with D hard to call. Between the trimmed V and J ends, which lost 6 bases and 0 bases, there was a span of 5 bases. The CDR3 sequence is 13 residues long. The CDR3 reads CASSTPNTGELFF. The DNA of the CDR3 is TGTGCCAGCAGCACTCCGAACACCGGGGAGCTGTTTTTT.

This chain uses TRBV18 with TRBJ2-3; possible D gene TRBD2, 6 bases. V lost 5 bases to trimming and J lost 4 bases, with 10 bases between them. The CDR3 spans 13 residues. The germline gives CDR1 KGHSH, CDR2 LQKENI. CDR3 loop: CASSTGVADTQYF. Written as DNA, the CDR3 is TGTGCCAGCTCAACGGGGGTCGCAGATACGCAGTATTTT.

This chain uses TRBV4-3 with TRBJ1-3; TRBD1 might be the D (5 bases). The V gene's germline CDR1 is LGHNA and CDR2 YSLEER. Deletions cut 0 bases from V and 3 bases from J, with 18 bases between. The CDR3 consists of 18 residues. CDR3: CASSQDRGERRSGNTIYF. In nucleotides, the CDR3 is TGCGCCAGCAGCCAAGATCGGGGGGAACGGCGTAGTGGAAACACCATATATTTT.

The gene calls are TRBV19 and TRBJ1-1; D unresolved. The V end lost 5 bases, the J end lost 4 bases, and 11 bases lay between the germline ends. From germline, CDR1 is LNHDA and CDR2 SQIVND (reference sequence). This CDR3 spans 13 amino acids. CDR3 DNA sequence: TGTGCCAGTAGTGGGTTGCGGGGCACTGAAGCTTTCTTT. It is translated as CASSGLRGTEAFF.

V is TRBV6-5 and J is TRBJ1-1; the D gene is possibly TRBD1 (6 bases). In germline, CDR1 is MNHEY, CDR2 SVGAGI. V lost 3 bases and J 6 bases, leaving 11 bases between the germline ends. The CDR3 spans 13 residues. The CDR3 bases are TGTGCCAGCAGTTATTTGAGACAGGCTGAAGCTTTCTTT. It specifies CASSYLRQAEAFF.

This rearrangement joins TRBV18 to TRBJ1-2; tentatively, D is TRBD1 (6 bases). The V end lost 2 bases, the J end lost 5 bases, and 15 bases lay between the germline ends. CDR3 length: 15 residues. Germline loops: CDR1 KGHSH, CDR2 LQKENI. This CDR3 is CASSPSAGDEYGYTF. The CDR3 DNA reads TGTGCCAGCTCACCATCCGCAGGGGATGAGTATGGCTACACCTTC.

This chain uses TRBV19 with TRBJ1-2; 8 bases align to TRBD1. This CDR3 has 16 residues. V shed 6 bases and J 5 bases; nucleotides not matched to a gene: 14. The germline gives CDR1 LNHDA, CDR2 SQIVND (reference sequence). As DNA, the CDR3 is TGTGCCAGTAGGAATTTGGACAGGGCGGCTTCTTATGGCTACACCTTC. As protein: CASRNLDRAASYGYTF.

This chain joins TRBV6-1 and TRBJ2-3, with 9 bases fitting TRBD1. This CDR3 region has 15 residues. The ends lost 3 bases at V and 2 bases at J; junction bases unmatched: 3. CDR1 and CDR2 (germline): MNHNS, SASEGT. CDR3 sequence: CASSEGTGHTDTQYF. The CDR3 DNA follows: TGTGCCAGCAGTGAGGGGACAGGGCACACAGATACGCAGTATTTT.

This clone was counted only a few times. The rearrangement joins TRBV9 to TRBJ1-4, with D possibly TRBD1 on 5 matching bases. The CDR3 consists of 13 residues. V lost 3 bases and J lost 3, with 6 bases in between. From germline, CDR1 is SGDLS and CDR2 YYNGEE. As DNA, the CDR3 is TGTGCCAGCAGCGAGGGGCCTAATGAAAAACTGTTTTTT. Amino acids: CASSEGPNEKLFF.